This entry concerns a single T cell receptor (beta chain). What it binds is unknown. This sample was taken from a study of identifying expanded T cells in peripheral blood. The repertoire was sequenced with immunoSEQ multiplex PCR; TCRdb's copy has only in-frame clones and lacks some. The sample carries about 100,000 clones, roughly 88% recorded once. CDR1 is SGHTA, CDR2 FQGTGA, per germline. The CDR3 totals 18 residues. Trimming left V 5 bases short and J 0 bases short, with 20 bases between. Findings and caveats of the study: Clone count variance between roughly two-week samples rose with total template count. Over around two and four weeks, about 15 and 19 clones changed, versus 1.2 between replicates.

The clonotype originates from a person aged 18 to 69 in good health. Sequencing was carried out using blood. The gene calls are TRBV7-3 and TRBJ2-1; D unclear. CDR3 coding DNA: TGTGCCAGCAGCCCCCTCGGTATGACCGGAAGCTCCTACAATGAGCAGTTCTTC. Translating gives CASSPLGMTGSSYNEQFF.